Each of the 20 T cell receptor beta chains below was sequenced from the same sample in a study of vaccination and CD4 T cells after COVID-19. For these receptors, no antigen is known. Sequenced with the Oncomine TCR Beta short-read assay was DNA taken from cultured CD4+ T cells. MiXCR, applied by TCRdb to the PCR reads, yields one record per CDR3 protein. Seen here are 11,000 or so distinct CDR3 sequences, approximately 50% observed once, and the top ten hold roughly 13%. Documented treatment: roughly 10-day PBMC culture with coronavirus spike peptide pools or control peptides (ViraFEST assay). The material sequenced was CD4+ T cells from blood, cultured in vitro. Source of these receptors: a human donor who had recovered from COVID-19.

This chain links TRBV12-3 or TRBV12-4 with TRBJ2-7; D is undetermined. The ends were cut back, 3 bases at V and 3 bases at J, with 9 bases in the middle. The CDR3 length is 13 residues. This chain's CDR3 is CASSFDTYYEQYF. CDR3 coding DNA: TGTGCCAGCAGTTTTGACACCTACTACGAGCAGTACTTC.

V and J are TRBV12-3 or TRBV12-4 and TRBJ1-4; D is undetermined. The V gene lost 0 bases and the J gene lost 0 bases, with 11 bases spanning the gap. This CDR3 is built from 17 residues. DNA for the CDR3: TGTGCCAGCAGTTTAGCGGGCCCATCGGCAACTAATGAAAAACTGTTTTTT. This codes for CASSLAGPSATNEKLFF.

The V and J genes are TRBV5-1 and TRBJ1-2; 7 bases agree with TRBD1. After removal of 2 bases from V and 4 bases from J, the junction contained 8 bases not matched to a gene. In germline, CDR1 is SGHRS, CDR2 YFSETQ. CDR3 length: 15 amino acids. For the CDR3, the DNA is TGCGCCAGCAGCTTAAGTCATGGGACAGCCTATGGCTACACCTTC. It yields the protein CASSLSHGTAYGYTF.

The chain recombines TRBV28 with TRBJ1-1, with D possibly being TRBD1 (5 bases). Germline V CDR1 and CDR2: MDHEN, SYDVKM. This CDR3 spans 14 amino acids. V dropped 6 bases and J dropped 0 bases, with 11 bases sitting between them. CDR3 bases: TGTGCCAGCAGGGGGGTCGGCCTGAACACTGAAGCTTTCTTT. Translating gives CASRGVGLNTEAFF.

This clonotype was seen a few times. This chain uses TRBV10-3 with TRBJ2-5, with TRBD1 as a possible D gene (6 bases). Germline assignment: CDR1 ENHRY and CDR2 SYGVKD. Trimming removed 6 bases at V and 3 bases at J, with 20 bases between. The CDR3 consists of 16 residues. The CDR3: CAISLYRDPGKETQYF. DNA for the CDR3: TGTGCCATCAGCTTATACAGGGACCCGGGGAAAGAGACCCAGTACTTC.

The chain joins TRBV7-2 to TRBJ1-5; D gene uncertain. V lost 1 base and J 7 bases, leaving 8 bases between the germline ends. This CDR3 is 13 amino acids long. Germline CDR1 SGHTA, CDR2 FQGNSA. CDR3 coding DNA: TGTGCCAGCAGCTTAGAGCCCCGACAGCCCCAGCATTTT. Its translation is CASSLEPRQPQHF.

V is TRBV6-1 and J is TRBJ2-3, with 7 bases identical to TRBD2. CDR1 is MNHNS, CDR2 SASEGT, per germline. Losses at the gene ends were 3 bases for V and 1 base for J; bases not matched to a gene: 7. The CDR3 is 16 amino acids. This CDR3 is CASSEALAGGTDTQYF. In DNA form, the CDR3 reads TGTGCCAGCAGTGAGGCATTAGCGGGTGGCACAGATACGCAGTATTTT.

The V call is TRBV18, the J call TRBJ1-5; 7 bases are a match to TRBD1. CDR1 is KGHSH, CDR2 LQKENI, per germline. This CDR3 contains 13 residues. After removal of 3 bases from V and 5 bases from J, the junction contained 1 base not matched to a gene. As DNA, the CDR3 is TGTGCCAGCTCACCTGGGACAGATCAGCCCCAGCATTTT. Amino acid sequence: CASSPGTDQPQHF.

The rearrangement links TRBV20-1 to TRBJ2-3, with 13 bases lining up with TRBD2. J was trimmed by 6 bases and V by 7 bases; bases with no gene match: 10. Germline CDR1 and CDR2: DFQATT and SNEGSKA (reference sequence). The CDR3 is made up of 15 amino acids. Written as DNA, the CDR3 is TGCAGTGTACTGCTTTTACTAGCGGGAGGGGATACGCAGTATTTT. Protein: CSVLLLLAGGDTQYF.

There are a few counts of this clonotype. The chain is built from TRBV20-1 and TRBJ2-7; D is ambiguous. The germline gives CDR1 DFQATT, CDR2 SNEGSKA (reference sequence). The CDR3 contains 11 residues. V was pared by 0 bases and J by 7 bases, with 7 bases between. DNA for the CDR3: TGCAGTGCTAGAGAAAGGGCAGAGCAGTACTTC. The encoded protein is CSARERAEQYF.

The chain carries TRBV29-1 and TRBJ2-6, with D possibly being TRBD1 (6 bases). The germline V gene has CDR1 SQVTM and CDR2 ANQGSEA. The V end was cut by 5 bases, the J end by 2 bases, with 7 bases between. The CDR3 has 13 residues. CDR3 loop: CSVQGTGANVLTF. CDR3 nucleotides: TGCAGCGTTCAGGGGACTGGGGCCAACGTCCTGACTTTC. Looking up the rest from reference TRBV29-1 and TRBJ2-6 gives the full variable domain: SAVISQKPSRDICQRGTSLTIQCQVDSQVTMMFWYRQQPGQSLTLIATANQGSEATYESGFVIDKFPISRPNLTFSTLTVSNMSPEDSSIYLCSVQGTGANVLTFGAGSRLTVL.

V usage is TRBV28 and J usage is TRBJ1-1; TRBD1 aligns across 8 bases. The CDR3 runs to 14 residues. In germline, CDR1 is MDHEN, CDR2 SYDVKM. The ends lost 9 bases at V and 4 bases at J; junction bases unmatched: 10. CDR3 nucleotides: TGTGCCAGTGGAGCTGGCAGGGGGCCCACTGAAGCTTTCTTT. Its translation: CASGAGRGPTEAFF.

This rearrangement joins TRBV7-8 to TRBJ2-7, with 7 bases fitting TRBD1. The CDR3 spans 16 residues. Germline trimming cut 0 bases from V and 4 bases from J; bases unmatched to any gene: 9. The germline CDR1 and CDR2 sequences are SGHVS and FQNEAQ. CDR3 protein: CASSLAPGQLLYEQYF. Written as DNA, the CDR3 is TGTGCCAGCAGCTTAGCTCCGGGACAGCTTCTGTACGAGCAGTACTTC. Combining the CDR3 with reference TRBV7-8 and TRBJ2-7 gives the whole variable domain GAGVSQSPRYKVAKRGQDVALRCDPISGHVSLFWYQQALGQGPEFLTYFQNEAQLDKSGLPSDRFFAERPEGSVSTLKIQRTQQEDSAVYLCASSLAPGQLLYEQYFGPGTRLTVT.

The chain links TRBV20-1 to TRBJ1-5; D is unclear. Germline values: CDR1 DFQATT, CDR2 SNEGSKA (reference sequence). The CDR3 is 14 amino acids. Trimming removed 1 base from V and 7 bases from J, with 14 bases in between. DNA of the CDR3: TGCAGTGCTAGAGTTGGAGTGAGAAGGCAGCCCCAGCATTTT. Encoded protein: CSARVGVRRQPQHF.

The chain's CDR3 is CSVPSGRAYNEQFF. CDR3 nucleotide sequence: TGCAGTGTCCCGAGCGGGAGGGCCTACAATGAGCAGTTCTTC. The chain employs TRBV20-1 and TRBJ2-1; 10 bases match TRBD2. The CDR3 loop spans 14 amino acids. V was clipped by 7 bases and J by 2 bases; unmatched bases: 5. CDR1 and CDR2 (germline): DFQATT, SNEGSKA (reference sequence).

V and J are TRBV7-3 and TRBJ2-2; D is perhaps TRBD2 (6 bases). Germline assignment: CDR1 SGHTA and CDR2 FQGTGA. The length of the CDR3 is 18 residues. V shed 4 bases and J shed 5 bases, with 23 bases lying between them. The CDR3 region is CASSSTRGGRSLTGELFF. The CDR3 nucleotides read TGTGCCAGCAGCTCCACGCGTGGGGGGAGGTCCTTGACCGGGGAGCTGTTTTTT.

This clonotype has a handful of counts. The chain recombines TRBV10-3 with TRBJ1-2, with TRBD1 identical over 10 bases. CDR1 is ENHRY, CDR2 SYGVKD, per germline. The CDR3 runs 11 residues. J lost 7 bases, V lost 11 bases, and 4 bases had no gene match. The CDR3 DNA reads as TGTGCCGCGGGGACAGGGGCTGGCTACACCTTC. It encodes CAAGTGAGYTF.

This clonotype was found a few times. The CDR3 DNA reads TGTGCCAGCAGTCTAGGCTCCGTGCTATATAGCAATCAGCCCCAGCATTTT. Amino acids: CASSLGSVLYSNQPQHF. The genes are TRBV28 and TRBJ1-5; no firm D call. Germline CDR1 MDHEN, CDR2 SYDVKM. The V gene lost 5 bases and the J gene lost 0 bases, with 17 bases spanning the gap. This CDR3 is built from 17 residues.

The rearrangement joins TRBV12-3 or TRBV12-4 to TRBJ1-1, with no clear D. The length of the CDR3 is 14 residues. V lost 5 bases, J lost 5 bases, and 15 bases lay in between. The CDR3 protein is CASSPTFDGTEAFF. CDR3 DNA sequence: TGTGCCAGCAGTCCTACCTTTGACGGGACTGAAGCTTTCTTT.

The rearrangement joins TRBV19 to TRBJ1-5, with 8 bases aligning to TRBD1. Germline V gives CDR1 LNHDA, CDR2 SQIVND (reference sequence). Trimming at V came to 4 bases and at J to 9 bases, leaving 11 bases not matched to a gene. CDR3 length equals 15 residues. The CDR3, as DNA: TGTGCCAGTAGTACTACAGGGGGGTCCTCTCGGCCCCAGCATTTT. Protein product: CASSTTGGSSRPQHF.